Following are 20 T cell receptor beta chains from one sample sequenced in a study of T cell responses to AZD1222 COVID-19 vaccine (dated by TCRdb to about 2021). Receptor amplification or capture employed the immunoSEQ multiplex PCR assay. TCRdb provides this immuneACCESS table in a form limited to in-frame rearrangements. Some clones are lacking; in checked studies, under half of them reflect an unresolved V gene, and why the rest are absent is not known. For this sample there are about 260,000 clones; 85% to 95% appear just once. The ten largest make up roughly 0.6% of the sample. What this sample's time point label stands for: baseline before first vaccination. The specimen comprised peripheral blood, sampled on day 0 of AZD1222 vaccination. The receptors come from an adult in good health.

The rearrangement uses TRBV5-1 and TRBJ1-1, with D uncertain. Trimming left V 4 bases short and J 3 bases short, with 13 bases between. CDR1 is SGHRS and CDR2 is YFSETQ in the germline V gene. The CDR3 is made up of 14 amino acids. The CDR3 DNA reads TGCGCCAGCAGCCCCACGACTTCATACACTGAAGCTTTCTTT. It encodes CASSPTTSYTEAFF.

The chain links TRBV2 to TRBJ2-7; 7 nucleotides agree with TRBD1. The germline CDR1 and CDR2 sequences are SNHLY and FYNNEI. This CDR3 contains 13 residues. V lost 6 bases, J lost 6 bases, and 8 bases stayed unmatched. The CDR3 DNA follows: TGTGCCAGCAGCCCTGGACAGGCCCTCGAGCAGTACTTC. It specifies CASSPGQALEQYF.

The gene calls are TRBV10-3 and TRBJ1-1; D is unresolved. The germline CDR1 and CDR2 sequences are ENHRY and SYGVKD. The CDR3 runs 13 residues. Trimming stripped 6 bases from V and 5 bases from J, with 13 bases between. The CDR3 region has the DNA TGTGCCATCAGGGCAGGCCCGGGGACTGAAGCTTTCTTT. It translates to CAIRAGPGTEAFF.

The chain carries TRBV4-1 and TRBJ1-1, with D uncertain. V was pared by 3 bases and J by 5 bases, with 16 bases between. CDR1 and CDR2 from the germline V gene are MGHRA and YSYEKL. The CDR3 totals 15 residues. CDR3 DNA sequence: TGCGCCAGCAGCCACTTTTCCAAGGCACGGACTGAAGCTTTCTTT. Translation: CASSHFSKARTEAFF.

This clone showed up just a few times. The rearrangement joins TRBV29-1 to TRBJ2-7; D is uncertain. The germline CDR1 and CDR2 sequences are SQVTM and ANQGSEA. This CDR3 comprises 12 residues. Trimming took off 0 bases at V and 4 bases at J, with 7 bases between the two ends. This CDR3 is CSVEDKDYEQYF. The CDR3 nucleotides are TGCAGCGTTGAAGACAAGGATTACGAGCAGTACTTC.

V and J are TRBV7-3 and TRBJ2-2, with D hard to call. This CDR3 comprises 16 residues. The germline CDR1 and CDR2 sequences are SGHTA and FQGTGA. The V end was cut by 7 bases, the J end by 6 bases, with 21 bases between. The CDR3 loop reads CASNLKFPTRPGELFF. The CDR3 DNA is TGTGCCAGCAATCTAAAATTCCCTACACGTCCCGGGGAGCTGTTTTTT. The variable domain in full, with the rest retrieved from reference TRBV7-3 and TRBJ2-2, is GAGVSQTPSNKVTEKGKYVELRCDPISGHTALYWYRQSLGQGPEFLIYFQGTGAADDSGLPNDRFFAVRPEGSVSTLKIQRTERGDSAVYLCASNLKFPTRPGELFFGEGSRLTVL.

This sequence joins TRBV4-2 and TRBJ1-4; possible D gene TRBD1, 5 bases. The germline V and J ends were trimmed by 0 bases and 5 bases, with 13 bases remaining between them. The CDR3 spans 16 residues. Germline V gene sequence: CDR1 LGHNA, CDR2 YNFKEQ. CDR3 coding DNA: TGTGCCAGCAGCCAAGATCTAACAGGTTGGAATGAAAAACTGTTTTTT. Translated, it gives CASSQDLTGWNEKLFF.

This chain joins TRBV10-1 and TRBJ2-7, with D maybe TRBD1 (6 bases). The CDR3 runs to 13 residues. Germline V lookup: CDR1 WNHNN, CDR2 SYGVQD (reference sequence). The ends were cut back, 4 bases at V and 7 bases at J, with 14 bases in the middle. CDR3: CASSASRGYEQYF. CDR3 bases: TGCGCCAGCAGTGCCAGCAGGGGATATGAGCAGTACTTC.

The V gene is TRBV11-3, the J gene TRBJ2-5; 7 bases are a match to TRBD2. V shed 4 bases, J shed 5 bases, and the junction held 4 bases outside the gene matches. The CDR3 extends over 13 amino acids. Germline assignment: CDR1 SGHNT and CDR2 YENEEA. CDR3 in amino acids: CASSSGAGETQYF. CDR3 nucleotide sequence: TGTGCCAGCAGCTCTGGAGCGGGGGAGACCCAGTACTTC.

This clone was seen a handful of times. V is TRBV11-2 and J is TRBJ2-7; TRBD2 might be the D (6 bases). This CDR3 region has 15 residues. Trimming removed 7 bases at V and 4 bases at J, with 20 bases between. Germline lookup yields CDR1 SGHAT and CDR2 FQNNGV. CDR3 DNA sequence: TGTGCCAGCACCGCGGGACCGCACCCCGGGTACGAGCAGTACTTC. Translation: CASTAGPHPGYEQYF.

V and J are TRBV28 and TRBJ1-3; D possibly corresponds to TRBD1 (6 bases). This CDR3 is 15 amino acids long. V was cut by 8 bases and J by 0 bases, with 14 bases left in between. Germline CDR1 is MDHEN and CDR2 is SYDVKM. The CDR3, as DNA: TGTGCCAGCCGTGAGACAGGCTACTCTGGAAACACCATATATTTT. Translated: CASRETGYSGNTIYF.

Here the CDR3 reads CASSFGVNSPLHF. CDR3 DNA sequence: TGTGCCAGCAGTTTTGGGGTAAACTCACCCCTCCACTTT. The chain recombines TRBV12-3 or TRBV12-4 with TRBJ1-6, with D uncertain. The V and J ends lost 3 bases and 10 bases respectively, with 10 bases between them. The CDR3 loop spans 13 amino acids.

The chain is built from TRBV2 and TRBJ1-3, with 7 bases matching TRBD1. Germline trimming cut 6 bases from V and 0 bases from J; bases unmatched to any gene: 8. Germline V lookup: CDR1 SNHLY, CDR2 FYNNEI. This CDR3 is 16 amino acids long. The CDR3 bases are TGTGCCAGCAGCTCCGGGACAGATTCCTCTGGAAACACCATATATTTT. Translating gives CASSSGTDSSGNTIYF.

This chain uses TRBV4-2 with TRBJ1-4; tentative D call: TRBD1 (5 bases). The germline V and J ends were trimmed by 4 bases and 7 bases, with 16 bases remaining between them. Germline assignment: CDR1 LGHNA and CDR2 YNFKEQ. This CDR3 has 15 residues. Here the CDR3 DNA reads TGTGCCAGCAGCCCGAGGGAGACCGGGGGTGAAAAACTGTTTTTT. It encodes CASSPRETGGEKLFF.

The chain links TRBV7-9 to TRBJ2-2; D gene unclear. The CDR3 is made up of 14 amino acids. Trimming took 5 bases from V and 4 from J, leaving 11 bases between them. Germline-derived CDR1 and CDR2 are SEHNR and FQNEAQ (reference sequence). The CDR3 reads CASSPGRTTGELFF. DNA for the CDR3: TGTGCCAGCAGCCCCGGACGGACCACCGGGGAGCTGTTTTTT.

This chain joins TRBV5-1 and TRBJ2-5; D might be TRBD2 (6 bases). CDR3 length: 14 amino acids. Trimming removed 0 bases from V and 4 bases from J, with 10 bases in between. Germline CDR1 and CDR2: SGHRS and YFSETQ. CDR3 coding DNA: TGCGCCAGCAGCTTGGAACTAGCTAGAGAGACCCAGTACTTC. Translating gives CASSLELARETQYF.

The chain joins TRBV5-4 to TRBJ2-7; 10 nucleotides match TRBD2. V lost 4 bases, J lost 5 bases, and 12 bases stayed unmatched. This CDR3 spans 16 amino acids. Germline V gives CDR1 SGHNT, CDR2 YYREEE (reference sequence). The CDR3 here is CASSARGGLAKHEQYF. CDR3 bases: TGTGCCAGCAGCGCTCGAGGGGGACTAGCGAAACACGAGCAGTACTTC.

The V call is TRBV6-5, the J call TRBJ2-1, with 10 bases matching TRBD1. The CDR3 length is 16 residues. Germline CDR1 MNHEY, CDR2 SVGAGI. Trimming took 2 bases from V and 6 from J; bases not matched to a gene: 7. DNA of the CDR3: TGTGCCAGCAGTTACACCCGGGACAGGGGAATCAATGAGCAGTTCTTC. Translated: CASSYTRDRGINEQFF.

The genes are TRBV6-2 or TRBV6-3 and TRBJ2-1, with no clear D. V was clipped by 6 bases and J by 6 bases, with 9 bases between them. The CDR3 covers 12 residues. Germline loops: CDR1 MNHEY, CDR2 SVGEGT. The CDR3 spells CASSRGPNEQFF. The CDR3 DNA is TGTGCCAGCAGCCGTGGGCCCAATGAGCAGTTCTTC.

This chain joins TRBV28 and TRBJ1-4; 11 positions agree with TRBD1. The CDR3 length is 13 residues. CDR1 is MDHEN, CDR2 SYDVKM, per germline. After removal of 9 bases from V and 7 bases from J, the junction contained 4 bases not matched to a gene. CDR3 region: CASGQGAIEKLFF. The CDR3 nucleotides read TGTGCCAGTGGACAGGGGGCGATTGAAAAACTGTTTTTT.